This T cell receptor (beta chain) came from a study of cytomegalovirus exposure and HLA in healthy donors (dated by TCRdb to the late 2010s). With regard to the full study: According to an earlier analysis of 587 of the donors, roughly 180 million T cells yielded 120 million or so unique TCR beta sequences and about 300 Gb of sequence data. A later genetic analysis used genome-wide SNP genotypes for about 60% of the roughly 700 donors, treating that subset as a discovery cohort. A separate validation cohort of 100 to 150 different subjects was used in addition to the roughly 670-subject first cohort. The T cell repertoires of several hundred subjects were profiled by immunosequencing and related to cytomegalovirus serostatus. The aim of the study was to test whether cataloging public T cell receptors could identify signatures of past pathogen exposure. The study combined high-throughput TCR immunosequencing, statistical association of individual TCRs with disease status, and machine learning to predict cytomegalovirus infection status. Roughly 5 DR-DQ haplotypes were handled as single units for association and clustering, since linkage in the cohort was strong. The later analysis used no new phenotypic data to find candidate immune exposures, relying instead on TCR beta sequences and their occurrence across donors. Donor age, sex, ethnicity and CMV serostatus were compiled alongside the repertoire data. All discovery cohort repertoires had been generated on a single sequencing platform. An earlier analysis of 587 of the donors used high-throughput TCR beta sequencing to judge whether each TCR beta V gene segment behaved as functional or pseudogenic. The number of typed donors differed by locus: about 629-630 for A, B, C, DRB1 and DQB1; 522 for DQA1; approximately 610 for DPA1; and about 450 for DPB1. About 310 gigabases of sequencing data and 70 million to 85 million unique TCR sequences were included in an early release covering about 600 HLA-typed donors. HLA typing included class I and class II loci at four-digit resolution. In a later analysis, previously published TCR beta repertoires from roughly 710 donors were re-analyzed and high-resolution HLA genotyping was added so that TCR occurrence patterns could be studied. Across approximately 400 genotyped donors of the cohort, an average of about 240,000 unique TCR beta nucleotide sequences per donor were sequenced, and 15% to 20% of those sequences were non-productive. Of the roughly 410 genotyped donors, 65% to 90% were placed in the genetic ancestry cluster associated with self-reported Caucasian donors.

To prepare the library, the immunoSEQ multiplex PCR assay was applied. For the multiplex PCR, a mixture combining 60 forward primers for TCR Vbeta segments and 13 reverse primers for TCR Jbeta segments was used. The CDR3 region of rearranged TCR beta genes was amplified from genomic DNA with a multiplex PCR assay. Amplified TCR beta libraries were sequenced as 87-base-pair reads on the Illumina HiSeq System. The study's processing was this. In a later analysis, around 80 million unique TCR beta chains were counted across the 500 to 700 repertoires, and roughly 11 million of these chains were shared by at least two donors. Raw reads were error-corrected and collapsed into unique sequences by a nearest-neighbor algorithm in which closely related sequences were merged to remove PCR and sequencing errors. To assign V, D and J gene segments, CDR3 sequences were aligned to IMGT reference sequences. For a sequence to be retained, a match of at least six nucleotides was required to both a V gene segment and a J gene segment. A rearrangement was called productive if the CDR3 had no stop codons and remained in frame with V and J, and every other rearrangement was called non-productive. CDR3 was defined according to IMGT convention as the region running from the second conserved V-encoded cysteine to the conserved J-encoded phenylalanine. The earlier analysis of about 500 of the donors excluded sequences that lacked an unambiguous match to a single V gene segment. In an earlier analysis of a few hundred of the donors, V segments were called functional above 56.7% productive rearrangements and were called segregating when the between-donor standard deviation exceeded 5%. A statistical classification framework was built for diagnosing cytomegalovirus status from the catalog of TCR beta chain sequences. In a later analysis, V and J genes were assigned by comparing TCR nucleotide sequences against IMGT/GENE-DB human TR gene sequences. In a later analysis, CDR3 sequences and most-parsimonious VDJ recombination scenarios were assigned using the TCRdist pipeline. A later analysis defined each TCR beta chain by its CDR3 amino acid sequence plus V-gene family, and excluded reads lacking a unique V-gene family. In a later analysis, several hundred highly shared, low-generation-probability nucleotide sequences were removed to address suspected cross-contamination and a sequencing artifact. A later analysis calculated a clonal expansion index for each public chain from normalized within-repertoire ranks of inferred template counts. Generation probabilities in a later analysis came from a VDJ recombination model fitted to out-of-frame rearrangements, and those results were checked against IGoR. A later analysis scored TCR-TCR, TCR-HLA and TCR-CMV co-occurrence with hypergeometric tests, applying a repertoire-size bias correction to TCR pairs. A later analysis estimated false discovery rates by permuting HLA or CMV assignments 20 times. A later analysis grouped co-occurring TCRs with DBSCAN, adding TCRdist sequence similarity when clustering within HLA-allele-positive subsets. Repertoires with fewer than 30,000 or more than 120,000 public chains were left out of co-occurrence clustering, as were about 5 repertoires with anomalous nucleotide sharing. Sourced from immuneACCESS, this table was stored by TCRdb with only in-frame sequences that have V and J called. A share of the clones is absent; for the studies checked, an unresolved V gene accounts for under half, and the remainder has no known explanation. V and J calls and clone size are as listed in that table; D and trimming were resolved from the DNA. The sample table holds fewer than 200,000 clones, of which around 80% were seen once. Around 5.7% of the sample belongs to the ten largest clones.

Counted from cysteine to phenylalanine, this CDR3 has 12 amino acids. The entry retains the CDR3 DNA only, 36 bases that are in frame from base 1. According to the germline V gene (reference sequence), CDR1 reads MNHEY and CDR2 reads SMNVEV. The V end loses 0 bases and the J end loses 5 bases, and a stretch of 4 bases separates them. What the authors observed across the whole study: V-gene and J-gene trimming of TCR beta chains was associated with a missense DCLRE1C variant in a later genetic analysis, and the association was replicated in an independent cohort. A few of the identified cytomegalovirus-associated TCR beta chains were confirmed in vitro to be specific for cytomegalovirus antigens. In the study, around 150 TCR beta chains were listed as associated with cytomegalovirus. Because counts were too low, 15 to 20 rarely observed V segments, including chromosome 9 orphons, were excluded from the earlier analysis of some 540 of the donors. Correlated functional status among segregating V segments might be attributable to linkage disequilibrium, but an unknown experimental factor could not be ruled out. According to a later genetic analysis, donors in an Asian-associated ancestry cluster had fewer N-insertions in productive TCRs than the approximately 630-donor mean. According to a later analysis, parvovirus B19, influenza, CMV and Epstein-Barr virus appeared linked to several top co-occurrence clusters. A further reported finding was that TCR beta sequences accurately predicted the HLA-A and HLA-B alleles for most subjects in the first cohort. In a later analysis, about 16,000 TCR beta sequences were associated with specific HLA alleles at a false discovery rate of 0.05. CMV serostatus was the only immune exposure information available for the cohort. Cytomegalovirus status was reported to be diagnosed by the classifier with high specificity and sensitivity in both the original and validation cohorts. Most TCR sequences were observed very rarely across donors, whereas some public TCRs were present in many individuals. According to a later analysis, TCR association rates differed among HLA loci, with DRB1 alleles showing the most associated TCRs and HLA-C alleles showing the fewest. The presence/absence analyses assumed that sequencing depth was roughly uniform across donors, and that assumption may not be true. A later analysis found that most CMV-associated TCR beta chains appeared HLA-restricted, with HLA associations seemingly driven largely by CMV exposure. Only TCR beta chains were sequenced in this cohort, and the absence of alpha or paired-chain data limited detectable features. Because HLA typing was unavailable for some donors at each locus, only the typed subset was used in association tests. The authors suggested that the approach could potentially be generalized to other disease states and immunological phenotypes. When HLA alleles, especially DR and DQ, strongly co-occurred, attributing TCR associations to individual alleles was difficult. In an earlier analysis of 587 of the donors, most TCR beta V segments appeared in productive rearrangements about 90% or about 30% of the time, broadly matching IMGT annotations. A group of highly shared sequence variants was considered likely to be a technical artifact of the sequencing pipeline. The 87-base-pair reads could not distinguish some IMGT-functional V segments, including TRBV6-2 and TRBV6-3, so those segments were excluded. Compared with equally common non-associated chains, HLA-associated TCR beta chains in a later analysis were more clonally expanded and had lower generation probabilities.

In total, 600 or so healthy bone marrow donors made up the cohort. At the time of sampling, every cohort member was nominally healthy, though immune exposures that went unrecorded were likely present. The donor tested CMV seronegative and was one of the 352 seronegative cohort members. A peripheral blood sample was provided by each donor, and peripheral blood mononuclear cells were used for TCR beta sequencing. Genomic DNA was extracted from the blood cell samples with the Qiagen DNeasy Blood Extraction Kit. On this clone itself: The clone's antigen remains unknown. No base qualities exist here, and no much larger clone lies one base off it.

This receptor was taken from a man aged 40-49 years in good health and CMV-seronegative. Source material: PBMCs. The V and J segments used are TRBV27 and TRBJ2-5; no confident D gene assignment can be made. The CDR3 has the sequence CASSLSGETQYF. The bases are TGTGCCAGCAGTTTATCCGGGGAGACCCAGTACTTC.